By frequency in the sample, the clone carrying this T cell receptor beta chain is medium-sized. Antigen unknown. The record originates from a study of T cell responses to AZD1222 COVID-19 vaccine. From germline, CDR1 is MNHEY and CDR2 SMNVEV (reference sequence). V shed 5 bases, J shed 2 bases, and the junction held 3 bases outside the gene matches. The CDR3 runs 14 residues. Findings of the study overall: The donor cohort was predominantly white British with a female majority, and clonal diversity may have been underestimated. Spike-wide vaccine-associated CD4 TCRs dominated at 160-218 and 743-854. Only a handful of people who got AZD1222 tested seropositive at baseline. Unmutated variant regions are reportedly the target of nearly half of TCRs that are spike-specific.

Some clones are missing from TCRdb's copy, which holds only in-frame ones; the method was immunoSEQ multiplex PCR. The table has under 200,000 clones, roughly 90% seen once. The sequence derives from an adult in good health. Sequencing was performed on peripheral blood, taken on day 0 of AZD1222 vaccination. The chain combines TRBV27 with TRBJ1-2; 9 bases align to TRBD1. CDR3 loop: CASSVQGANYGYTF. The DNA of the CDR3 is TGTGCCAGCAGTGTACAGGGGGCGAACTATGGCTACACCTTC.